One sample yielded the 18 T cell receptor beta chains listed below, sequenced in a study of response to subunit inactivated influenza vaccine. TCRdb re-called the RT-PCR reads with MiXCR, one entry per CDR3 protein. This sample has some 800,000 distinct CDR3 sequences, with 20% to 25% found just once. Source: PBMCs from blood, taken 5 days after vaccination. These receptors were collected from a man in his fifties or sixties who received an inactivated influenza vaccine.

As DNA, the CDR3 is TGCAGTGCTAGAGATGGGCCCTCGGCGGCCAAAAACATTCAGTACTTC. Its protein product is CSARDGPSAAKNIQYF. The chain has TRBV20-1 and TRBJ2-4; the D is unclear. The CDR3 is made up of 16 amino acids. Germline V gives CDR1 DFQATT, CDR2 SNEGSKA (reference sequence). The V end was cut by 0 bases, the J end by 1 base, with 13 bases between.

This clonotype was seen more than once but under ten times. The chain couples TRBV28 to TRBJ2-5; D call uncertain. V was pared by 11 bases and J by 1 base, with 11 bases between. The V gene's germline CDR1 is MDHEN and CDR2 SYDVKM. The CDR3 loop spans 12 amino acids. The chain's CDR3 is CAARTAQETQYF. CDR3 nucleotides: TGTGCCGCTAGGACGGCCCAAGAGACCCAGTACTTC.

The CDR3 loop reads CASSHVRTTDTQYF. In DNA form, the CDR3 reads TGCGCCAGCAGCCATGTAAGAACCACAGATACGCAGTATTTT. V is TRBV4-1 and J is TRBJ2-3, with unresolved D. CDR1 is MGHRA, CDR2 YSYEKL, per germline. Trimming removed 3 bases from V and 2 bases from J, with 9 bases in between. The CDR3 loop spans 14 amino acids.

This rearrangement joins TRBV6-2 or TRBV6-3 to TRBJ1-5; 9 nucleotides match TRBD1. The CDR3 is 16 amino acids. Per germline, CDR1 MNHEY and CDR2 SVGEGT. The J segment lost 5 bases and the V segment lost 0 bases, leaving 5 bases of the junction unmatched. CDR3 sequence (DNA): TGTGCCAGCAGTTACTCGGGACAGGGTTTCGATCAGCCCCAGCATTTT. Amino acids: CASSYSGQGFDQPQHF.

The table lists this clonotype with many counts. The chain employs TRBV6-2 or TRBV6-3 and TRBJ2-7, with a possible D match to TRBD2 (5 bases). This CDR3 region has 12 residues. Trimming left V 5 bases short and J 6 bases short, with 11 bases between. Germline CDR1 is MNHEY and CDR2 is SVGEGT. CDR3 protein: CASSPPGSEQYF. CDR3 sequence (DNA): TGTGCCAGCAGTCCACCGGGGTCCGAGCAGTACTTC.

J is TRBJ1-4 and V is TRBV25-1, with 11 bases matching TRBD1. Unmatched junction bases numbered 6, after V lost 7 bases and J lost 8 bases. The germline V gene encodes CDR1 MGHDK and CDR2 SYGVNS. The CDR3 covers 14 residues. This chain's CDR3 is CASTRTGGWEKLFF. CDR3 nucleotides: TGTGCCAGCACGAGGACAGGGGGCTGGGAAAAACTGTTTTTT.

The chain recombines TRBV24-1 with TRBJ2-1; D is possibly TRBD1 or TRBD2 (5 bases each). This CDR3 is 18 amino acids long. Germline V gives CDR1 KGHDR, CDR2 SFDVKD. V lost 0 bases, J lost 6 bases, and 20 bases lay in between. The CDR3 loop reads CATSDLDKVRDPSNEQFF. CDR3 DNA sequence: TGTGCCACCAGTGATTTGGATAAGGTTCGGGACCCATCCAATGAGCAGTTCTTC.

This clonotype has a handful of counts. The V call is TRBV6-1, the J call TRBJ1-2, with D possibly TRBD1 on 5 matching bases. Germline V gene data show CDR1 as MNHNS and CDR2 as SASEGT. This CDR3 region has 17 residues. Trimming stripped 6 bases from V and 0 bases from J, with 20 bases between. CDR3 nucleotide sequence: TGTGCCAGCAGCCCCGAAAGGGACCCCCGGGCTAACTATGGCTACACCTTC. Translation: CASSPERDPRANYGYTF.

There are a few counts of this clonotype. This chain joins TRBV7-2 and TRBJ2-1, with D possibly matching TRBD2 (7 bases). The germline gives CDR1 SGHTA, CDR2 FQGNSA. The CDR3 runs 16 residues. Trimming shortened V by 3 bases and J by 1 base, and 13 bases separated the two germline ends. CDR3 in amino acids: CASSLLRGGSYNEQFF. CDR3 bases: TGTGCCAGCAGCTTGTTGAGGGGGGGTTCCTACAATGAGCAGTTCTTC. Full variable domain (remainder filled in from reference TRBV7-2 and TRBJ2-1): GAGVSQSPSNKVTEKGKDVELRCDPISGHTALYWYRQSLGQGLEFLIYFQGNSAPDKSGLPSDRFSAERTGGSVSTLTIQRTQQEDSAVYLCASSLLRGGSYNEQFFGPGTRLTVL.

In its sample, this clonotype was seen a few times. This rearrangement joins TRBV4-3 to TRBJ2-4; 9 bases are a match to TRBD2. Germline CDR1 reads LGHNA; CDR2 reads YSLEER. After removal of 0 bases from V and 4 bases from J, the junction contained 7 bases not matched to a gene. The length of the CDR3 is 17 residues. The DNA for the CDR3 is TGCGCCAGCAGCCAAGATTATGGGACTAGCACGAAAAACATTCAGTACTTC. This codes for CASSQDYGTSTKNIQYF.

V usage is TRBV20-1 and J usage is TRBJ2-1; possibly TRBD2 for D (6 bases). The V gene lost 6 bases and the J gene lost 8 bases, with 20 bases spanning the gap. From germline, CDR1 is DFQATT and CDR2 SNEGSKA (reference sequence). The CDR3 contains 14 residues. As DNA, the CDR3 is TGCAGTGCAAGTGGGACTTCTTTTACAGATGAGCAGTTCTTC. Protein: CSASGTSFTDEQFF.

The CDR3 spells CASSVAGVPGTQYF. In DNA form, the CDR3 reads TGTGCCAGCAGCGTCGCGGGGGTACCGGGTACGCAGTATTTT. The chain carries TRBV11-3 and TRBJ2-3; 7 bases are a match to TRBD2. Trimming removed 5 bases from V and 8 bases from J; junction bases left unmatched: 10. The CDR3 totals 14 residues. Germline lookup yields CDR1 SGHNT and CDR2 YENEEA.

The V call is TRBV6-5, the J call TRBJ1-6, with TRBD1 identical over 7 bases. The V and J ends lost 4 bases and 10 bases, in that order; junction bases with no gene match: 13. The CDR3 covers 16 residues. CDR1 is MNHEY and CDR2 is SVGAGI in the germline V gene. This CDR3 reads CASSFAGGTDGSPLHF. CDR3 nucleotides: TGTGCCAGCAGTTTCGCAGGGGGGACCGACGGGTCACCCCTCCACTTT.

This clonotype was detected only a few times. The chain couples TRBV20-1 to TRBJ2-1; TRBD2 matches 9 bases. The germline V gene encodes CDR1 DFQATT and CDR2 SNEGSKA (reference sequence). This CDR3 has 14 amino acids. The J segment lost 7 bases and the V segment lost 6 bases, leaving 10 bases of the junction unmatched. The CDR3: CSAAAGGPRNEQFF. CDR3 DNA: TGCAGTGCAGCGGCGGGGGGGCCGAGGAATGAGCAGTTCTTC.

This clonotype was recorded at least ten times. The genes are TRBV4-2 and TRBJ2-7, with D possibly being TRBD1 (5 bases). The CDR3 is 13 residues long. V was pared by 1 base and J by 4 bases, with 8 bases between. In germline, CDR1 is LGHNA, CDR2 YNFKEQ. CDR3 sequence (DNA): TGTGCCAGCAGCCAAGTCAAGGGGTACGAGCAGTACTTC. Its translation: CASSQVKGYEQYF.

A word on this clonotype: A read error may account for a junction end that differs from germline. The chain recombines TRBV20-1 with TRBJ1-2; D is ambiguous. The germline V gene encodes CDR1 DFQATT and CDR2 SNEGSKA (reference sequence). The CDR3 covers 17 residues. The CDR3 DNA reads as TGCAGAGCTAGAGATCTGGACCCGGGCGTCCTTCTCGATGGCTACACCTTC. It specifies CRARDLDPGVLLDGYTF.

This clonotype was detected a few times. The chain employs TRBV4-3 and TRBJ2-1; no definite D call. The CDR3 runs to 16 residues. The germline V and J ends were trimmed by 0 bases and 0 bases, with 9 bases remaining between them. Looked up from germline, CDR1 is LGHNA and CDR2 is YSLEER. The CDR3 DNA follows: TGCGCCAGCAGCCAAGATTGGAGTTCCTCCTACAATGAGCAGTTCTTC. Its translation: CASSQDWSSSYNEQFF.

V and J are TRBV7-9 and TRBJ1-4, with D hard to call. The CDR3 is 14 amino acids. Trimming removed 5 bases at V and 8 bases at J, with 15 bases between. Germline V gives CDR1 SEHNR, CDR2 FQNEAQ (reference sequence). CDR3 residues: CASSNAQASEKLFF. The DNA for the CDR3 is TGTGCCAGCAGCAATGCGCAGGCTAGCGAAAAACTGTTTTTT.